The sequence of this T cell receptor (beta chain) was determined in a study of CD4 T cells in relation to SARS-CoV-2 and coronaviruses (dated by TCRdb to the early 2020s). With regard to the full study: The ViraFEST assay cultured PBMCs with antigen for 10 days, then sequenced TCR beta CDR3s to find antigen-specific clonal expansions. An HIV-1 Nef peptide pool or a no-peptide culture served as the negative reference condition. At the level of individual TCR clonotypes, the study evaluated whether memory CD4+ T cells crossreact between the spike proteins of SARS-CoV-2 and those of common cold coronaviruses. Patient-derived lymphoblastoid cell lines were used to map the HLA restriction of shared crossreactive spike epitopes. Expansion assays from other donors in the study were sequenced with a different, Illumina-based TCR-beta assay. The Adaptive Biotechnologies TCR-sequencing kit was used for samples from a few pre-COVID donors and for the naive versus memory experiments, whereas the other data were Illumina-based. Findings and caveats that apply to the study as a whole: Since the crossreactivity analysis centred on spike protein, crossreactivity against other viral proteins was not assessed. Roughly 60% of donors had memory CD4+ clonotypes that crossrecognized SARS-CoV-2 and at least one common cold coronavirus spike. No donor contributed both pre-pandemic and post-infection samples, which limited tracing the source of pre-existing responses. Compared with monoreactive clones, crossreactive clones had significantly weaker SARS-CoV-2-driven expansion, a result consistent with antigenic imprinting. The study was limited by small numbers of patients and tested TCRs.

This clone has a single count. The antigen it binds to is not known. It has no much larger one-base neighbor in the sample; base qualities were not kept. Library generation was performed with the immunoSEQ multiplex PCR assay. In the authors' own workflow: During preprocessing, nonproductive sequences were removed, as were CDR3s that did not start with C, did not end with F or W, or were shorter than 7 amino acids. Antigen-specific clonotypes were called with the MANAFEST web app, based on expansion relative to reference and other culture wells. A clone counted as positive if significantly expanded in 2 of 3 replicate wells versus the reference culture at FDR below 0.05. Positive clones also required significant expansion versus all other tandem wells and an odds ratio above 5. After three terminal residues were trimmed from each end, CDR3 homology was quantified as pairwise Levenshtein distance using the stringdist R package. TCRdb holds this immuneACCESS table with in-frame rearrangements only. Some clones are missing; in checked studies, unresolved V genes explain under half, and the rest has no known cause. V and J calls and clone size are given by that table; D and trimming were obtained from the DNA. This sample is represented by roughly 20,000 clones; over 65% of them were singletons. The ten biggest clones cover roughly 31% of the sample.

CD4+ T cells from unexposed donors were collected before the COVID-19 pandemic (2011-2018). Following 10 days of culture, the EasySep CD4+ T cell isolation kit was used to isolate CD4+ T cells. As far as cell numbers permitted, CD4+ T cells from unexposed donors were tested for reactivity against SARS-CoV-2 S and N as well as four spike pools from common cold coronaviruses. PBMCs were cultured at around 2 million per well in IMDM supplemented with around 5% human AB serum and 10 IU/ml IL-2. Half of the culture medium was replaced with fresh IL-2-containing medium on days 3 and 7. Triplicate replicate wells were generally used for each peptide culture condition. The leukapheresis product used for the unexposed donors was purchased from a commercial source. Ficoll-Paque PLUS gradient centrifugation was used to isolate PBMCs from leukapheresis product or whole blood. The PBMCs went either fresh into the expansion assay or into cryopreservation at -140 degrees C. The QIAamp Micro DNA Kit was used to extract genomic DNA from the CD4+ T cells.

The CDR3 has 18 amino acids, counting the end cysteine and phenylalanine. Left in the record is the CDR3 DNA by itself, 54 bases read in frame from the first base. The germline V gene sets CDR1 to SGHAT and CDR2 to FQNNGV. Compared with germline, V lacks 5 bases and J lacks 0 bases; bases without a gene match: 10. The sequence links TRBV11-2 to TRBJ2-3, with 11 bases in between that match TRBD2. The sample taken for sequencing was CD4+ T cells from PBMCs, cultured in vitro. This receptor was identified in a human donor in good health. This receptor has the CDR3 CASSLRTSGPGSTDTQYF. The nucleotide sequence is TGTGCCAGCAGCCTAAGGACTAGCGGGCCGGGGAGCACAGATACGCAGTATTTT.